This T cell receptor beta chain was sequenced in a study of response to subunit inactivated influenza vaccine. Comments on this clonotype: The antigen remains unidentified.

The CDR3 is 15 amino acids. The germline gives CDR1 SGHKS, CDR2 YYEKEE (reference sequence). V shed 0 bases and J shed 4 bases, with 12 bases lying between them. TCRdb reanalysed the RT-PCR reads using MiXCR and keeps one entry per CDR3 protein. The sample carries roughly 570,000 distinct CDR3 sequences, roughly 15% recorded once. Whole-study results and caveats: Authors proposed each seasonal influenza vaccination draws in few new T cells.

This chain connects TRBV5-5 to TRBJ2-3, with D perhaps matching TRBD2 (8 bases). This clonotype was obtained from a man over 45 who received an inactivated influenza vaccine. The source was PBMCs from blood, collected 11 to 12 days after vaccination. CDR3 residues: CASSLGGGTADTQYF. The CDR3 nucleotides read TGTGCCAGCAGCTTGGGCGGGGGGACAGCAGATACGCAGTATTTT.